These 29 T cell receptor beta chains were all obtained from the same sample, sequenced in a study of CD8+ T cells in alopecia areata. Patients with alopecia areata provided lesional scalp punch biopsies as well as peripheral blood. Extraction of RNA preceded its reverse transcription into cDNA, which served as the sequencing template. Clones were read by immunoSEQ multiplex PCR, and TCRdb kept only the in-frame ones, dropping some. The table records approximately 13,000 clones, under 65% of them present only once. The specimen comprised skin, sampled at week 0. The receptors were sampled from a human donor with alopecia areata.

The CDR3 DNA is TGTGCCAGCAGCTTATGGGCAGATACGCAGTATTTT. Protein: CASSLWADTQYF. The chain carries TRBV5-5 and TRBJ2-3; D is undetermined. From germline, CDR1 is SGHKS and CDR2 YYEKEE (reference sequence). Trimming cost V 2 bases and J 4 bases, with 5 bases left between them. The CDR3 is made up of 12 amino acids.

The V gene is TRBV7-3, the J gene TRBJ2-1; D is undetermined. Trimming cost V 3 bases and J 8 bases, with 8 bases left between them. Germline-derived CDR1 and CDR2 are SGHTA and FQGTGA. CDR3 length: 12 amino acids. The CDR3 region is CASSLGQDEQFF. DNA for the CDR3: TGTGCCAGCAGCTTGGGTCAAGATGAGCAGTTCTTC.

The CDR3 spells CASSGSSGGKETQYF. CDR3 sequence (DNA): TGTGCCAGCAGTGGGTCTAGCGGGGGAAAAGAGACCCAGTACTTC. The gene calls are TRBV7-2 and TRBJ2-5; 10 bases map to TRBD2. With V trimmed by 6 bases and J by 3 bases, 7 bases remained unmatched. Germline lookup yields CDR1 SGHTA and CDR2 FQGNSA. The CDR3 consists of 15 residues. Looking up the rest from reference TRBV7-2 and TRBJ2-5 gives the full variable domain: GAGVSQSPSNKVTEKGKDVELRCDPISGHTALYWYRQSLGQGLEFLIYFQGNSAPDKSGLPSDRFSAERTGGSVSTLTIQRTQQEDSAVYLCASSGSSGGKETQYFGPGTRLLVL.

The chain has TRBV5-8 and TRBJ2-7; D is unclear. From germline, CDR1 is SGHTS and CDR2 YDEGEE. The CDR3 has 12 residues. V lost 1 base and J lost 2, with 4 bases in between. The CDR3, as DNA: TGTGCCAGCAGCTTGAATCCCTACGAGCAGTACTTC. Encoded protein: CASSLNPYEQYF.

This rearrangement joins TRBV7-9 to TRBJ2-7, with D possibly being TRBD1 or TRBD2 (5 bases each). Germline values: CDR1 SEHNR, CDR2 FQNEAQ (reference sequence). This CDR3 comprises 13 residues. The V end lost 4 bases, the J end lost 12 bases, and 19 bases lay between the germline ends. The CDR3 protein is CASSSGTVSFMYF. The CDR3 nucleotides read TGTGCCAGCAGCTCCGGGACGGTCTCTTTCATGTACTTC.

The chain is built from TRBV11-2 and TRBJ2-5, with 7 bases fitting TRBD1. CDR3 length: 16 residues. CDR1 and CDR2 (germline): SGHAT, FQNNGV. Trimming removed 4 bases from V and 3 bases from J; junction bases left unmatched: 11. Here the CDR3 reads CASSSRIGGAKETQYF. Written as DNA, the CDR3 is TGTGCCAGCAGCTCCCGTATAGGGGGCGCGAAAGAGACCCAGTACTTC.

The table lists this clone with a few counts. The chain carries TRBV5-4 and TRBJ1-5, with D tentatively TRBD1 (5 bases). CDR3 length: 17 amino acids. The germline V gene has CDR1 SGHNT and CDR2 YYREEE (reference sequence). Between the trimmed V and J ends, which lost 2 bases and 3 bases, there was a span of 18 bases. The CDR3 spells CASSLAKFKGYNQPQHF. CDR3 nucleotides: TGTGCCAGCAGCTTAGCCAAATTTAAGGGGTACAATCAGCCCCAGCATTTT.

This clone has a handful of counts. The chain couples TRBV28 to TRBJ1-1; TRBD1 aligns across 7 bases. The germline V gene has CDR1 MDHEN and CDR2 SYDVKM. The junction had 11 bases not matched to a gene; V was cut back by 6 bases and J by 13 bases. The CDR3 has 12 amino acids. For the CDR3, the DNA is TGTGCCAGCAGCCGTGACAGGGTAAATGTTTTCTTT. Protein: CASSRDRVNVFF.

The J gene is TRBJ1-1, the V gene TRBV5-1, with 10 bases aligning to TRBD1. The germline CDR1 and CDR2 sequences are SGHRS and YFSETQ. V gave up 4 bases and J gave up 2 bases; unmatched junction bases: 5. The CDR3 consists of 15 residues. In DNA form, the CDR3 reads TGCGCCAGCAGCCAACGGACAGGGGGAAACACTGAAGCTTTCTTT. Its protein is CASSQRTGGNTEAFF.

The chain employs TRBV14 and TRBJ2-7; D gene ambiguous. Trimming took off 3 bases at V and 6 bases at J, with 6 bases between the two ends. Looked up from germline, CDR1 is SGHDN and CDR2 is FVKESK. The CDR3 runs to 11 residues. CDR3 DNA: TGTGCCAGCAGCCAGGGTCCCGAGCAGTACTTC. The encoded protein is CASSQGPEQYF.

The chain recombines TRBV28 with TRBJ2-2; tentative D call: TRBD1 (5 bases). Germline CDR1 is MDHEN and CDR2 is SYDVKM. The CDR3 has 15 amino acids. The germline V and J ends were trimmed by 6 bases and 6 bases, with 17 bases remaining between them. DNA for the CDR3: TGTGCCAGCAGGCTTACAGGATTTGAGGCCGGGGAGCTGTTTTTT. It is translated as CASRLTGFEAGELFF.

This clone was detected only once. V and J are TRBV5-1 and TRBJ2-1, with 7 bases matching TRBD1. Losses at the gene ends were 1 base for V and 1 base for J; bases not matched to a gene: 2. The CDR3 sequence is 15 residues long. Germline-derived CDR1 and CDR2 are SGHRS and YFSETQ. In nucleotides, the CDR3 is TGCGCCAGCAGCTTGAAGACAGGGTCCTACAATGAGCAGTTCTTC. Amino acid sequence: CASSLKTGSYNEQFF.

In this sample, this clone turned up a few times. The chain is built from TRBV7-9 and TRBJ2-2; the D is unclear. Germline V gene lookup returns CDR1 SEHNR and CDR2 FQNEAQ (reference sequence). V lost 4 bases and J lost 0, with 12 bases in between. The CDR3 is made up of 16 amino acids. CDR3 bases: TGTGCCAGCAGCTCCGATCGGACCACGAACACCGGGGAGCTGTTTTTT. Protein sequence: CASSSDRTTNTGELFF.

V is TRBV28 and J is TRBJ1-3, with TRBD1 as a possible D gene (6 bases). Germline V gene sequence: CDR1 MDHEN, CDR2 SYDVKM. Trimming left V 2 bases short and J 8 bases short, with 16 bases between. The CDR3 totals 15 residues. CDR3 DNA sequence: TGTGCCAGCAGTTTACGCAGGGGCCTTATGTACACCATATATTTT. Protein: CASSLRRGLMYTIYF.

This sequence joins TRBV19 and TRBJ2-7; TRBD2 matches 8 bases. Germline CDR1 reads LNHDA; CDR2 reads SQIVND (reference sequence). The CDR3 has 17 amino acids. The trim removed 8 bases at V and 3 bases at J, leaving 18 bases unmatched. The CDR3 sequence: CASSPGLVFGLFYEQYF. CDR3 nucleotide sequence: TGTGCCAGTTCCCCGGGACTAGTTTTCGGGCTATTCTACGAGCAGTACTTC.

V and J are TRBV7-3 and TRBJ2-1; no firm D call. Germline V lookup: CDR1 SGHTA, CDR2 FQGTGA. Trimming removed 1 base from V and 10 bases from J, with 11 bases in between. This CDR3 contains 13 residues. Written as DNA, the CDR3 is TGTGCCAGCAGCTTAAGGGGTACTAACGAGCAGTTCTTC. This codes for CASSLRGTNEQFF.

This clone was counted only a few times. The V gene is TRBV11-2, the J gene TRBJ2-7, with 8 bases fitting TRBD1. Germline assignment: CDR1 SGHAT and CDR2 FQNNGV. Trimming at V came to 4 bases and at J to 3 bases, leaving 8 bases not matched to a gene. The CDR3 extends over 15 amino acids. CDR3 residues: CASSSTTGADYEQYF. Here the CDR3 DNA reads TGTGCCAGCAGCTCGACGACAGGGGCGGACTACGAGCAGTACTTC.

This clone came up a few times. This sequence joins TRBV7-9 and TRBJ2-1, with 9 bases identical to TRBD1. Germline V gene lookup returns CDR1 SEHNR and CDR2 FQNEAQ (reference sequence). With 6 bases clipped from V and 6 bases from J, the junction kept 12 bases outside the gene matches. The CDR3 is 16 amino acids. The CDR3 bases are TGTGCCAGCAGACCCGGGGGGACAGGGAATACCAATGAGCAGTTCTTC. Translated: CASRPGGTGNTNEQFF.

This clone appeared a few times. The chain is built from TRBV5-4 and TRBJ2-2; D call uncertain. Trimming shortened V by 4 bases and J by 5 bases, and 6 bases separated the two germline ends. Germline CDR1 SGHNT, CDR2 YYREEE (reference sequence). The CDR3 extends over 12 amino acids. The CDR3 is CASSPLTGELFF. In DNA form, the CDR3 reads TGTGCCAGCAGCCCTTTAACCGGGGAGCTGTTTTTT.

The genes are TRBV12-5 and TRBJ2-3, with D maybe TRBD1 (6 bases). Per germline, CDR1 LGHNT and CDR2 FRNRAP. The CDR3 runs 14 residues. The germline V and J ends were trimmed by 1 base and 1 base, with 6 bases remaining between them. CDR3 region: CASGLEGGTDTQYF. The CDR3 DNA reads TGTGCTAGTGGTTTGGAGGGGGGCACAGATACGCAGTATTTT.

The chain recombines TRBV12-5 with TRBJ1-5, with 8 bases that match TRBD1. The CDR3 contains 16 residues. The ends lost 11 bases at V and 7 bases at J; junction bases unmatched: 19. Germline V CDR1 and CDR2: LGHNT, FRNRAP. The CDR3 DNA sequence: TGTGCTTCCCAGGACGGTTTTGGCAGGGGGCCGCAGCCCCAGCATTTT. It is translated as CASQDGFGRGPQPQHF.

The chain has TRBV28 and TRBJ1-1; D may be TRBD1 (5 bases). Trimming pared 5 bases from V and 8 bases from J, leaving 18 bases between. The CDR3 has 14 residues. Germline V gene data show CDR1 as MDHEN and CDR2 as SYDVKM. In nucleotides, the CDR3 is TGTGCCAGCAGTCCCCTTTTAGGAGGGGTAGAAGCTTTCTTT. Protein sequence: CASSPLLGGVEAFF.

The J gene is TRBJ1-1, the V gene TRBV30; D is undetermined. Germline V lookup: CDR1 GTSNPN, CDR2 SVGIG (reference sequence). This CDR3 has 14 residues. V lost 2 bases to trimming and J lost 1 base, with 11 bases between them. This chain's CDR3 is CAWSPPAGNTEAFF. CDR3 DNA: TGTGCCTGGAGTCCACCGGCAGGGAACACTGAAGCTTTCTTT.

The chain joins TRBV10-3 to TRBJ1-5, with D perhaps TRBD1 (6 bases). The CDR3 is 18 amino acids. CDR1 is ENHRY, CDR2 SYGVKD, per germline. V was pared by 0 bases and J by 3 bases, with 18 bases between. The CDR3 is CAISESISGGVPNQPQHF. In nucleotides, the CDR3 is TGTGCCATCAGTGAGTCGATATCTGGGGGCGTCCCCAATCAGCCCCAGCATTTT.

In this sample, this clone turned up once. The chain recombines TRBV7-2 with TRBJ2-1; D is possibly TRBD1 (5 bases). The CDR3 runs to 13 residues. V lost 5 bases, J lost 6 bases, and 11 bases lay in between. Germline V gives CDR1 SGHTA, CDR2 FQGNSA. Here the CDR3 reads CASSLGAPNEQFF. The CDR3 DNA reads TGTGCCAGCAGCCTAGGGGCCCCCAATGAGCAGTTCTTC.

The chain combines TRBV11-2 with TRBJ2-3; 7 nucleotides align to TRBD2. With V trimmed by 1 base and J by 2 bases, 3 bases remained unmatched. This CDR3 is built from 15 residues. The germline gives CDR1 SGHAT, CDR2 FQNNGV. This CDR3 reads CASSLGTSVTDTQYF. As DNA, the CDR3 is TGTGCCAGCAGCTTAGGGACTAGTGTCACAGATACGCAGTATTTT.

CDR3 in DNA: TGTGCCAGCAAGCGGCAGAACTATAATTCACCCCTCCACTTT. Its translation: CASKRQNYNSPLHF. The genes are TRBV6-1 and TRBJ1-6, with D unclear. CDR3 length: 14 residues. V was cut by 7 bases and J by 3 bases, with 10 bases left in between. From germline, CDR1 is MNHNS and CDR2 SASEGT.

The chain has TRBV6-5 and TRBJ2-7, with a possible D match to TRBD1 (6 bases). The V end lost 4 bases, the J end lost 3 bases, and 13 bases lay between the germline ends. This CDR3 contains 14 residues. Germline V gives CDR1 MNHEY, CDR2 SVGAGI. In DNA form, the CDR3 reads TGTGCCAGCAGTTTGAGACAGGATCGCTACGAGCAGTACTTC. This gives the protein CASSLRQDRYEQYF.

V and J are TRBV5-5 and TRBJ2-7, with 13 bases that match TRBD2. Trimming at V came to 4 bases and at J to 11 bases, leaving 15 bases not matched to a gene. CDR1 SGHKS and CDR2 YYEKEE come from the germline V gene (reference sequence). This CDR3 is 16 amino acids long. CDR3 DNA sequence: TGTGCCAGCAGCCTGGACCGACTAGCGGGGGGCAAGGTGGAGTACTTC. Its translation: CASSLDRLAGGKVEYF.